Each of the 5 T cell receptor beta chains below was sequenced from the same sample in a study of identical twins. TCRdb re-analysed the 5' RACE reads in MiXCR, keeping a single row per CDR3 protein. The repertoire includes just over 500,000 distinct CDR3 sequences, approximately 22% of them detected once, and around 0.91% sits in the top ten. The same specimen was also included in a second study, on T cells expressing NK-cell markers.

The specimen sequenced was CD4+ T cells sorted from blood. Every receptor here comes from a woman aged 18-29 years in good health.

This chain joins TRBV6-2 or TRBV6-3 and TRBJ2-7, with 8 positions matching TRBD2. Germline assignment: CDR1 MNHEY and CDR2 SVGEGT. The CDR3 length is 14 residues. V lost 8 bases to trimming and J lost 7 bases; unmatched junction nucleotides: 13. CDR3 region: CASVFGGGTGEQYF. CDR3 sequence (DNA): TGTGCCAGCGTATTCGGCGGGGGGACCGGGGAGCAGTACTTC.

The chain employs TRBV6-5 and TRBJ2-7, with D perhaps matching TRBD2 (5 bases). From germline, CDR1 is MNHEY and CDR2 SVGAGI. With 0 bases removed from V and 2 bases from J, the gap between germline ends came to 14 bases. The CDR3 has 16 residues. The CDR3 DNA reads TGTGCCAGCAGTTACTCGAAGAGGGTTAGTGCCTACGAGCAGTACTTC. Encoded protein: CASSYSKRVSAYEQYF.

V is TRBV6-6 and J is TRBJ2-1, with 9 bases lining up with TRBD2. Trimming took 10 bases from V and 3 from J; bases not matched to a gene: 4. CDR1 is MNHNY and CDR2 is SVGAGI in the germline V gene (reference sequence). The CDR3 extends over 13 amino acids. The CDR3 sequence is CATTSGRYNEQFF. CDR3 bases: TGTGCCACGACTAGCGGACGCTACAATGAGCAGTTCTTC.

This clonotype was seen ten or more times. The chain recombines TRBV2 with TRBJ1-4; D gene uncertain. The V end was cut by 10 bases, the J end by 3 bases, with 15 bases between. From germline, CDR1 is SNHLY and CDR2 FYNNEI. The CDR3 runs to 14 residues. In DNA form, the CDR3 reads TGTGCCACCGCCGCTGTTGCGGCTAATGAAAAACTGTTTTTT. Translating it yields CATAAVAANEKLFF. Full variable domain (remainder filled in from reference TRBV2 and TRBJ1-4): EPEVTQTPSHQVTQMGQEVILRCVPISNHLYFYWYRQILGQKVEFLVSFYNNEISEKSEIFDDQFSVERPDGSNFTLKIRSTKLEDSAMYFCATAAVAANEKLFFGSGTQLSVL.

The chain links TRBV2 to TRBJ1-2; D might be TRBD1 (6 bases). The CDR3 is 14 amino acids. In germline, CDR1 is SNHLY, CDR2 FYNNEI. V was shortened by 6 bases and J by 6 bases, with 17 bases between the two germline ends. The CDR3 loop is CASRGTGFFDGYTF. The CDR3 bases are TGTGCCAGCAGGGGAACAGGGTTCTTCGATGGCTACACCTTC.